Reported below is one T cell receptor beta chain. Its antigen is as yet unknown. This specimen includes other DNA sequences encoding the same CDR3. This sample was taken from a study of identifying expanded T cells in peripheral blood. During the collection period, no donor immune events like infections were recorded. Between the trimmed V and J ends, which lost 2 bases and 3 bases, there was a span of 8 bases. The CDR3 totals 13 residues. In germline, CDR1 is KGHSH, CDR2 LQKENI. Study conclusions and caveats: Roughly two-week clone count variance significantly increased as total template count grew. Differentially abundant clones: roughly 1.2 between replicates, 15 to 17 at approximately 13 days, less than 20 at four.

TCRdb's copy holds only in-frame clones and misses some; the assay was immunoSEQ multiplex PCR. The table includes 55,000 to 75,000 clones, more than 70% detected once. The chain recombines TRBV18 with TRBJ2-7, with a weak D call TRBD2 (6 bases). This receptor was obtained from a person aged 18-70 years in good health. Sequences were obtained from blood. This chain's CDR3 is CASSPGTDYEQYF. CDR3 DNA sequence: TGTGCCAGCTCACCAGGGACTGACTACGAGCAGTACTTC.